Listed here are 8 T cell receptor beta chains from one sample, sequenced in a study of T-cell reconstitution after alpha-beta-depleted transplantation in children. During its preparation, the TCRbeta library received unique molecular identifiers. TCRdb re-analysed the PCR reads in MiXCR, keeping a single row per CDR3 protein. This table holds roughly 120,000 distinct CDR3 sequences, 10% to 13% found once. This material consisted of PBMCs from the stem cell graft donor, taken from the stem cell graft. Every receptor here comes from a human donor who donated a stem cell graft to a child with acute lymphoblastic leukemia.

CDR3 residues: CSAHLDWETDTQYF. CDR3 bases: TGCAGTGCCCACCTGGACTGGGAAACAGATACGCAGTATTTT. The chain recombines TRBV20-1 with TRBJ2-3, with D possibly being TRBD2 (5 bases). The V gene lost 6 bases and the J gene lost 3 bases, with 16 bases spanning the gap. This CDR3 region has 14 residues. From germline, CDR1 is DFQATT and CDR2 SNEGSKA (reference sequence).

This clonotype was detected ten times or more. The chain joins TRBV20-1 to TRBJ2-1, with TRBD2 matching 12 bases. The CDR3 totals 15 residues. Germline values: CDR1 DFQATT, CDR2 SNEGSKA (reference sequence). V dropped 3 bases and J dropped 5; count of bases not matched to a gene: 5. Written as DNA, the CDR3 is TGCAGTGCTAGGACTAGCGGGAGAGGCAACAATGAGCAGTTCTTC. Translating gives CSARTSGRGNNEQFF.

This clonotype was recorded many times. V is TRBV5-1 and J is TRBJ2-3; 7 positions agree with TRBD1. In germline, CDR1 is SGHRS, CDR2 YFSETQ. J gave up 2 bases and V 6 bases, and 3 bases lay outside the gene matches. The CDR3 length is 13 residues. The chain's CDR3 is CASTDRVTDTQYF. The CDR3 nucleotides are TGCGCCAGCACAGACAGGGTCACAGATACGCAGTATTTT.

At least ten counts were recorded for this clonotype. The chain links TRBV12-3 or TRBV12-4 to TRBJ1-5, with 7 nucleotides matching TRBD1. The V gene end was trimmed by 4 bases and the J gene end by 5 bases; junction bases not matched to a gene: 2. The CDR3 spans 13 residues. In nucleotides, the CDR3 is TGTGCCAGCAGTTGGGACAGTTATCAGCCCCAGCATTTT. Its translation is CASSWDSYQPQHF.

This clonotype has a count of ten or more. V and J are TRBV10-2 and TRBJ1-1; unclear D gene. V lost 6 bases to trimming and J lost 8 bases, with 16 bases between them. This CDR3 region has 13 residues. Germline V gene sequence: CDR1 WSHSY, CDR2 SAAADI. Written as DNA, the CDR3 is TGCGCCAGCAGGAACCCCCGGGCGGCGGAAGCTTTCTTT. It yields the protein CASRNPRAAEAFF.

V and J are TRBV15 and TRBJ1-4, with D unresolved. Looked up from germline, CDR1 is LNHNV and CDR2 is YYDKDF (reference sequence). The CDR3 totals 13 residues. V was trimmed by 8 bases and J by 4 bases, leaving 11 bases between them. The CDR3 DNA is TGTGCCACCGAGATACACCATAATGAAAAACTGTTTTTT. This gives the protein CATEIHHNEKLFF.

Many counts were recorded for this clonotype. CDR3 coding DNA: TGTGCCAGCAGTTTAATGGGACAGGGAACCAGAGATACGCAGTATTTT. This gives the protein CASSLMGQGTRDTQYF. This chain connects TRBV12-3 or TRBV12-4 to TRBJ2-3; 9 nucleotides line up with TRBD1. The J segment lost 5 bases and the V segment lost 2 bases, leaving 8 bases of the junction unmatched. CDR3 length: 16 residues.

In this sample, this clonotype turned up many times. The chain is built from TRBV25-1 and TRBJ2-7, with 8 bases that match TRBD1. With V trimmed by 4 bases and J by 3 bases, 2 bases remained unmatched. Per the germline V gene, CDR1 is MGHDK and CDR2 is SYGVNS. CDR3 size: 13 residues. CDR3 in amino acids: CASSGDRFYEQYF. The CDR3, as DNA: TGTGCCAGCAGTGGGGACAGGTTCTACGAGCAGTACTTC.